This TCR beta chain originates from a study of regulatory T cells in long-lasting Graves disease. Study at large: Antithyroid drug exposure in newly diagnosed Graves' patients had lasted under 3 months.

With iRepertoire HTBI primers and Arm-PCR of CDR3 regions, TCR beta libraries were built. One entry per CDR3 protein results from TCRdb running MiXCR on the multiplex PCR reads. The sample records a few hundred thousand distinct CDR3 sequences, just over 20% being singletons. Trimming shortened V by 3 bases and J by 6 bases, and 12 bases separated the two germline ends. This CDR3 has 14 amino acids. Germline V lookup: CDR1 LNHDA, CDR2 SQIVND (reference sequence). Study-level points and caveats: Analysis covered peripheral blood alone, not thyroid tissue.

Details on this clonotype: Antigen: not known.

The time point denotes: newly diagnosed GD, antithyroid drugs for less than 3 months. TCR sequences were obtained from RNA taken from PBMCs. Into tubes containing EDTA, 8 to 9 milliliters of peripheral blood were drawn. The chain combines TRBV19 with TRBJ1-5; perhaps TRBD1 as D (6 bases). This material consisted of peripheral blood mononuclear cells (PBMCs), taken at new diagnosis, from a patient treated with antithyroid drugs. This clonotype was sampled from a female donor with Graves disease. The chain's CDR3 is CASSMIQGGQPQHF. In DNA form, the CDR3 reads TGTGCCAGTAGTATGATACAGGGAGGTCAGCCCCAGCATTTT.